This TCR beta chain comes out of a study of blood T cell repertoires in COVID-19. The trim removed 2 bases at V and 7 bases at J, leaving 6 bases unmatched. The CDR3 length is 14 residues. The V gene's germline CDR1 is SGHRS and CDR2 YFSETQ. Per the original data handling: Amplification of reference gene primers provided the estimated nucleated cell counts. Method: immunoSEQ multiplex PCR; TCRdb's copy keeps in-frame clones and lacks some. V, J and clone size were drawn from that table, and D and trimming were deduced from the DNA. The repertoire holds about 230,000 clones, over 80% seen once, with under 3% in the top ten.

This receptor was identified in a woman in her 70s with active or convalescent COVID-19. The sample consisted of peripheral blood. The chain joins TRBV5-1 to TRBJ2-7, with 10 bases identical to TRBD2. CDR3 amino acids: CASSFLAGGGEQYF. The CDR3 DNA sequence: TGCGCCAGCAGCTTCTTAGCGGGGGGAGGGGAGCAGTACTTC.